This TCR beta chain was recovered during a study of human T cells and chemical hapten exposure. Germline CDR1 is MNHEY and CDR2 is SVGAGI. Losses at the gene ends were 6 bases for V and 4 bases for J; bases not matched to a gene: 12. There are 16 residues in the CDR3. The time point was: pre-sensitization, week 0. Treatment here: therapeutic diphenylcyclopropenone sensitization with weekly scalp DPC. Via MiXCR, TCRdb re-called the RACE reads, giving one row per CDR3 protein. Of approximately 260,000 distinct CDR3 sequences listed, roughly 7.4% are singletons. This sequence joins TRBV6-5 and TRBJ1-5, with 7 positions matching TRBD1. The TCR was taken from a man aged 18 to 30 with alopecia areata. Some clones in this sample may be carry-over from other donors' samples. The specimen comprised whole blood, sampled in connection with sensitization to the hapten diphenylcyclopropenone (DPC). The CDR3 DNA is TGTGCCAGCAGCCTGGGGCCTGACAGGGCTAATCAGCCCCAGCATTTT. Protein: CASSLGPDRANQPQHF.